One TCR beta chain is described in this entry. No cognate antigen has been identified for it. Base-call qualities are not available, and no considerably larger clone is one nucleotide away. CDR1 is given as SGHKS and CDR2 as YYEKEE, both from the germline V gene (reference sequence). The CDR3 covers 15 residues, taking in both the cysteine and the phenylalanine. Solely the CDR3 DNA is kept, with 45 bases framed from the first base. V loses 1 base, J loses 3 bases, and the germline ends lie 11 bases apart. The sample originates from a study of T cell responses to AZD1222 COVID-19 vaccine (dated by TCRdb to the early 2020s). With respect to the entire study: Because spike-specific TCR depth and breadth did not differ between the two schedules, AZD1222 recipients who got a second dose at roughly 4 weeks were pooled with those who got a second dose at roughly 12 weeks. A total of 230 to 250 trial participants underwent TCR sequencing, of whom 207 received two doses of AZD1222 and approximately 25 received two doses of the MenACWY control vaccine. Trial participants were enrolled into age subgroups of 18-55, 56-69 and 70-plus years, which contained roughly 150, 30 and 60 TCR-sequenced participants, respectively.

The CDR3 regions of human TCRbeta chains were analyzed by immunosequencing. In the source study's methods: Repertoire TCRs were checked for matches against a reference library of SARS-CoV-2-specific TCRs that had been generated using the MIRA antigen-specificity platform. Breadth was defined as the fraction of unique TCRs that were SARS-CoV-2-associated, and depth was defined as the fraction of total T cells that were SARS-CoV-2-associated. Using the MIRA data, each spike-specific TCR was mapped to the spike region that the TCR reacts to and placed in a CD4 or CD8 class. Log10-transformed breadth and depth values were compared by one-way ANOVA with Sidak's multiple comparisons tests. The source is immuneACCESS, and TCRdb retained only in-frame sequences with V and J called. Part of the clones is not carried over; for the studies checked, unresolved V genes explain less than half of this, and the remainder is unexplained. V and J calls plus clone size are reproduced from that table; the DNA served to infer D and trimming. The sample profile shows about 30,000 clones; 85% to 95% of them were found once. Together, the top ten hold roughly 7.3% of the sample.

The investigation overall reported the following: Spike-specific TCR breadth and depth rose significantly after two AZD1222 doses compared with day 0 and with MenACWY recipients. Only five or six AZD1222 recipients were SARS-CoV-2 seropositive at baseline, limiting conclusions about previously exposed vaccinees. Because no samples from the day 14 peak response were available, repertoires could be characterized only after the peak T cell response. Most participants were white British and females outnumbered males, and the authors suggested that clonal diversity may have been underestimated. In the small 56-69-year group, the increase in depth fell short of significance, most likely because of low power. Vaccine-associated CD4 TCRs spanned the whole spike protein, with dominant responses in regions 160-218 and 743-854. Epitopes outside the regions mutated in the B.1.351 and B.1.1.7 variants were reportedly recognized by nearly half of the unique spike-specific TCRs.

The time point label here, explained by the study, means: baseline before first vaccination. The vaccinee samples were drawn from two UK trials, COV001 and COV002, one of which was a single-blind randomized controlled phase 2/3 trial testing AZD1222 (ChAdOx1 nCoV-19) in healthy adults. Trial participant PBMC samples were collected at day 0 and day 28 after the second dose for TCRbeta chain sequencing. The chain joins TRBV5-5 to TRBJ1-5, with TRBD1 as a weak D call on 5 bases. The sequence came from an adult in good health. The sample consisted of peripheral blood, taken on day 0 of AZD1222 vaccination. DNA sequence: TGTGCCAGCAGCTTGTTAGGGGCGTACAATCAGCCCCAGCATTTT. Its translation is CASSLLGAYNQPQHF.